The TCR beta chain described here comes from a study of T-cell reconstitution after alpha-beta-depleted transplantation in children. Preparation of the TCRbeta library involved a method that used unique molecular identifiers. TCRdb used MiXCR to reprocess the PCR reads, holding one entry per CDR3 protein. The sample contains 500,000 to 750,000 distinct CDR3 sequences, 25% to 30% of which appear only once. The germline V gene has CDR1 DFQATT and CDR2 SNEGSKA (reference sequence). The CDR3 runs to 17 residues. A word on this clonotype: Mismatch with germline at one junction end may stem from a read error.

Sequencing was performed on PBMCs, taken before TCRalphabeta/CD19-depleted stem cell transplant. The chain is built from TRBV20-1 and TRBJ2-3; 7 bases agree with TRBD2. The sequence was obtained from a boy younger than two with Wiskott-Aldrich syndrome, due to receive a stem cell transplant. In DNA form, the CDR3 reads TGCTGTGCTAGAGTGAGACTAGCCCGGTATAGCACAGATACGCAGTATTTT. Amino acids: CCARVRLARYSTDTQYF.